This record concerns one TCR beta chain sequence. What it binds is not known. All of the isolated RNA was reverse transcribed, so expressed TCRB transcripts were sequenced. Some clones are missing from TCRdb's copy, which holds only in-frame ones; the method was immunoSEQ multiplex PCR. The sample has 35,000 to 50,000 clones, approximately 48% seen once; the top ten hold 0.25%. V shed 1 base, J shed 1 base, and the junction held 5 bases outside the gene matches. Germline V CDR1 and CDR2: SEHNR, FQNEAQ (reference sequence). The CDR3 totals 18 residues. The record originates from a study of beta chain features in type 1 diabetes. Whole-study results and caveats: cDNA-based sequencing might over-represent cells highly expressing TCR.

The specimen sequenced was stem cell memory CD4+ T cells from blood. The chain couples TRBV7-9 to TRBJ1-5; TRBD1 matches at 12 bases. This receptor was identified in a woman aged 30 to 39 in good health. For the CDR3, the DNA is TGTGCCAGCAGCTTAGTCCGGGACAGGGGGCTCAGCAATCAGCCCCAGCATTTT. Protein product: CASSLVRDRGLSNQPQHF.